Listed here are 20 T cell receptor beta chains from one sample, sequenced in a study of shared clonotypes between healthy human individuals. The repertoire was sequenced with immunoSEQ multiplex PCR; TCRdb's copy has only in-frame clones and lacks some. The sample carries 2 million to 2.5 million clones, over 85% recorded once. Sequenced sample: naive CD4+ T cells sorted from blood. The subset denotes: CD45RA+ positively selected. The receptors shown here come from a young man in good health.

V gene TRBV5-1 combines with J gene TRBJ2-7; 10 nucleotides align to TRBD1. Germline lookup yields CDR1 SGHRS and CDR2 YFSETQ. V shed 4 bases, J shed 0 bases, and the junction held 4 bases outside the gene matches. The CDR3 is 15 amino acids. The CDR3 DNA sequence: TGCGCCAGCAGCCTTAGGACAGGGGGCTCCTACGAGCAGTACTTC. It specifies CASSLRTGGSYEQYF.

CDR3 protein: CASSDSGQGSSPLHF. Here the CDR3 DNA reads TGTGCCAGCAGTGACTCGGGACAGGGGTCTTCACCCCTCCACTTT. This chain uses TRBV6-4 with TRBJ1-6, with 10 bases matching TRBD1. V lost 0 bases, J lost 9 bases, and 2 bases stayed unmatched. The CDR3 is made up of 15 amino acids. The germline V gene has CDR1 MRHNA and CDR2 SNTAGT.

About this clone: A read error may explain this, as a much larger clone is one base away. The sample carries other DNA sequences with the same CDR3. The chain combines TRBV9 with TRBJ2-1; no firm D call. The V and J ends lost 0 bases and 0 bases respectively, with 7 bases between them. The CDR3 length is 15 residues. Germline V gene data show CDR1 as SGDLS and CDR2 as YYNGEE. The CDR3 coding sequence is TGTGCCAGCAGCGTAGGCGCGAGCTCCTACAATGAGCAGTTCTTC. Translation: CASSVGASSYNEQFF.

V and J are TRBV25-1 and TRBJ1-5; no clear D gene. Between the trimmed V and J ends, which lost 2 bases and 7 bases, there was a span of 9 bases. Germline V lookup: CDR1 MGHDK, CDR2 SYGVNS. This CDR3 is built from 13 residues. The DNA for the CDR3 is TGTGCCAGCAGTGAACAAGGGTTACAGCCCCAGCATTTT. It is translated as CASSEQGLQPQHF.

The CDR3, as DNA: TGTGCCACCAGCAGAGGACGACAGGGAAACTATGGCTACACCTTC. This translates into CATSRGRQGNYGYTF. V usage is TRBV15 and J usage is TRBJ1-2; 7 nucleotides align to TRBD1. The CDR3 consists of 15 residues. The germline CDR1 and CDR2 sequences are LNHNV and YYDKDF (reference sequence). The junction had 4 bases not matched to a gene; V was cut back by 1 base and J by 2 bases.

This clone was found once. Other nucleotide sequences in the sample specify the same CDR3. CDR3 region: CASSPYSNQPQHF. CDR3 sequence (DNA): TGTGCCAGCAGCCCTTATAGCAATCAGCCCCAGCATTTT. This chain connects TRBV7-2 to TRBJ1-5; D remains unclear. The germline V gene encodes CDR1 SGHTA and CDR2 FQGNSA. The CDR3 runs to 13 residues. Trimming pared 5 bases from V and 0 bases from J, leaving 5 bases between.

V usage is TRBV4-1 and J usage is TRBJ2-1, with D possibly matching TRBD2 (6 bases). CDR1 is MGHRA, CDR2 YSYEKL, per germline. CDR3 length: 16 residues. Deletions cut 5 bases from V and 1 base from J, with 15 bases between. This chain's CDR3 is CASSWRGLRSYNEQFF. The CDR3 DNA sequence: TGCGCCAGCAGCTGGCGGGGCCTCCGGTCCTACAATGAGCAGTTCTTC.

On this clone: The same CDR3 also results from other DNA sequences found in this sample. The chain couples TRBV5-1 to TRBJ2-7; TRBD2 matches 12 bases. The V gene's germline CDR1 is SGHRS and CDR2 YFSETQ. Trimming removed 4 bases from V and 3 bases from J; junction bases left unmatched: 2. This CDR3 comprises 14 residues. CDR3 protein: CASSPTSGGYEQYF. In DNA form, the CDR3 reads TGCGCCAGCAGCCCGACTAGCGGGGGCTACGAGCAGTACTTC.

The CDR3 loop is CASSTSPGADTQYF. CDR3 bases: TGCGCCAGCAGCACCTCCCCGGGCGCAGATACGCAGTATTTT. The J gene is TRBJ2-3, the V gene TRBV5-1; D uncertain. This CDR3 spans 14 amino acids. Trimming pared 4 bases from V and 4 bases from J, leaving 13 bases between. Germline loops: CDR1 SGHRS, CDR2 YFSETQ. The whole variable domain, filled in from reference TRBV5-1 and TRBJ2-3, reads KAGVTQTPRYLIKTRGQQVTLSCSPISGHRSVSWYQQTPGQGLQFLFEYFSETQRNKGNFPGRFSGRQFSNSRSEMNVSTLELGDSALYLCASSTSPGADTQYFGPGTRLTVL.

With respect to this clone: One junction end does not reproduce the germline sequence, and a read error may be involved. The CDR3 spells CASSQRLAGGYNEQFF. DNA of the CDR3: TGTGCTAGCAGCCAACGACTAGCGGGGGGGTACAATGAGCAGTTCTTC. The chain employs TRBV7-7 and TRBJ2-1; TRBD2 matches at 14 bases. Per germline, CDR1 SSHAT and CDR2 FNYEAQ (reference sequence). The CDR3 consists of 16 residues.

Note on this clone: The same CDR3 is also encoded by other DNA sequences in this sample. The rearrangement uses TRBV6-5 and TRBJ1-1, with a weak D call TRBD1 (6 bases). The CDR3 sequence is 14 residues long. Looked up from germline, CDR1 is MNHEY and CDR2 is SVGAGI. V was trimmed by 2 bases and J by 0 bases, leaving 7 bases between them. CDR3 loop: CASSYGGLNTEAFF. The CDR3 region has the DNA TGTGCCAGCAGTTACGGGGGCCTGAACACTGAAGCTTTCTTT.

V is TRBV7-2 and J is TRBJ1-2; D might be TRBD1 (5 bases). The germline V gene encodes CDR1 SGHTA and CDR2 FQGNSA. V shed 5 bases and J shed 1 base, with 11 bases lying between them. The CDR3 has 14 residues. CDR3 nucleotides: TGTGCCAGCAGCGGGCAGGGAGGTAACTATGGCTACACCTTC. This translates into CASSGQGGNYGYTF.

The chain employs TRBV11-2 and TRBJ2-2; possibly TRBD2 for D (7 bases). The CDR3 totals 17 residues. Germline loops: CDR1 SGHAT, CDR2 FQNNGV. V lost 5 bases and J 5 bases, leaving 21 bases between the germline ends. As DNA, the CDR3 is TGTGCCAGCAGCACCCGCCCGGGGGGCGGATGGACCGGGGAGCTGTTTTTT. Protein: CASSTRPGGGWTGELFF.

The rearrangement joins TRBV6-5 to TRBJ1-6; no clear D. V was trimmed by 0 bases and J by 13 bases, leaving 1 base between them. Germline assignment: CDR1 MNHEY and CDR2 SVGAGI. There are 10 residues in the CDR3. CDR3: CASSYSPLHF. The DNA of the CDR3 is TGTGCCAGCAGTTACTCTCCCCTCCACTTT.

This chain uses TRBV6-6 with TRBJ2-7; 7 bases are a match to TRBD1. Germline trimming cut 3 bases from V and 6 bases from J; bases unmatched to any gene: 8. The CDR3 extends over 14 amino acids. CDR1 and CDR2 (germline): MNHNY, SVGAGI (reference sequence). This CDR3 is CASSYLGQAREQYF. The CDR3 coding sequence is TGTGCCAGCAGTTATCTAGGACAGGCCCGCGAGCAGTACTTC.

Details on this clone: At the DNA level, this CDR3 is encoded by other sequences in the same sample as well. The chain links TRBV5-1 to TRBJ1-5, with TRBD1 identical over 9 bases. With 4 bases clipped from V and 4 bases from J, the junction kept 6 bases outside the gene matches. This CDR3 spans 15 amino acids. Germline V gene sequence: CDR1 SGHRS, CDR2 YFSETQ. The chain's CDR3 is CASSLGQGGNQPQHF. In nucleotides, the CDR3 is TGCGCCAGCAGCCTGGGACAGGGCGGGAATCAGCCCCAGCATTTT.

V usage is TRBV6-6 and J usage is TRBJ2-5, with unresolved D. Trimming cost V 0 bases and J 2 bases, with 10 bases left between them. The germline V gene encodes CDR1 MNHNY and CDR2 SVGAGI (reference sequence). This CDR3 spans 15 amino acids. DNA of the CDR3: TGTGCCAGCAGTTACTCGCACAGTAATCAAGAGACCCAGTACTTC. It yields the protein CASSYSHSNQETQYF.

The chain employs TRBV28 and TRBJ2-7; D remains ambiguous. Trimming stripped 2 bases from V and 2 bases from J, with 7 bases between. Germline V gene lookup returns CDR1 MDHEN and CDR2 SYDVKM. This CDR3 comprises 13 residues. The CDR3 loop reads CASSLDLPYEQYF. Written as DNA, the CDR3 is TGTGCCAGCAGTTTAGATCTACCCTACGAGCAGTACTTC. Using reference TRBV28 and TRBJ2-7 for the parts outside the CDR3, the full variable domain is DVKVTQSSRYLVKRTGEKVFLECVQDMDHENMFWYRQDPGLGLRLIYFSYDVKMKEKGDIPEGYSVSREKKERFSLILESASTNQTSMYLCASSLDLPYEQYFGPGTRLTVT.

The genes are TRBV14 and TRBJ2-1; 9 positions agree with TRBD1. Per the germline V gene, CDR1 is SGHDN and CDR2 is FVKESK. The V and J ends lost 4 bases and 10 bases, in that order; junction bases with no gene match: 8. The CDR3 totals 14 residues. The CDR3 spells CASSPGQGGGEQFF. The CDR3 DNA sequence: TGTGCCAGCAGCCCGGGACAGGGAGGAGGAGAGCAGTTCTTC.

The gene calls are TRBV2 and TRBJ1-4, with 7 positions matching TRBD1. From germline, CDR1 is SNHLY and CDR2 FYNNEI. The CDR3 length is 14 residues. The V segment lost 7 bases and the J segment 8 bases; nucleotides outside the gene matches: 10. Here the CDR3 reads CASNLGQVLEKLFF. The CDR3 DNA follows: TGTGCCAGCAACCTTGGACAGGTTTTAGAAAAACTGTTTTTT. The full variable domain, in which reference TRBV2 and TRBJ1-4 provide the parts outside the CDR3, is EPEVTQTPSHQVTQMGQEVILRCVPISNHLYFYWYRQILGQKVEFLVSFYNNEISEKSEIFDDQFSVERPDGSNFTLKIRSTKLEDSAMYFCASNLGQVLEKLFFGSGTQLSVL.